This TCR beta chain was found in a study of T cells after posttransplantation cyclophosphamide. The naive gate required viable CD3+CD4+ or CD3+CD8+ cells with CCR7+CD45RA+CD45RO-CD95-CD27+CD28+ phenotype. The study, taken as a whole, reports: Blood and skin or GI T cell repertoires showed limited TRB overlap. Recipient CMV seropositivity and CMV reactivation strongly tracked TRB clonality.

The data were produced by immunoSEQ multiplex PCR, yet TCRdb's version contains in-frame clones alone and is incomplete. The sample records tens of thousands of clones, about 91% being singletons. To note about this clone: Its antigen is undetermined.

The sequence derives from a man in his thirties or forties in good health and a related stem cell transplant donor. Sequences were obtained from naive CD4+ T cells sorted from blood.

The CDR3 DNA follows: TGTGCCAGCAGCCTCGACAGTATAGGGGGCTACACCTTC. It yields the protein CASSLDSIGGYTF. This chain uses TRBV7-9 with TRBJ1-2; a possible D gene is TRBD1 (5 bases). CDR3 size: 13 residues. The ends were cut back, 5 bases at V and 8 bases at J, with 15 bases in the middle. Looked up from germline, CDR1 is SEHNR and CDR2 is FQNEAQ (reference sequence).